The present T cell receptor (beta chain) was sequenced within a study of T cells after posttransplantation cyclophosphamide. Study-wide findings and caveats: After PTCy, TRB diversity resembled that of CNI/methotrexate controls.

The germline V gene encodes CDR1 SQVTM and CDR2 ANQGSEA. The CDR3 extends over 13 amino acids. V shed 5 bases and J 3 bases; nucleotides not matched to a gene: 4. Generated by immunoSEQ multiplex PCR, the TCRdb table keeps only in-frame clones and is missing some. The profile covers approximately 50,000 clones, with 85% to 95% appearing a single time and roughly 3.1% taken by the ten largest. As to this clone: Antigen unknown.

The rearrangement links TRBV29-1 to TRBJ1-5, with 7 nucleotides matching TRBD1. This TCR was sampled from a woman aged 30 to 39 in good health and a related stem cell transplant donor. The sequenced sample was PBMCs. CDR3 DNA sequence: TGCAGCGTTCGACAGGGCTTCAATCAGCCCCAGCATTTT. Its translation: CSVRQGFNQPQHF.